This T cell receptor beta chain was recorded in a study of T cell responses to AZD1222 COVID-19 vaccine. Sequencing used immunoSEQ multiplex PCR; TCRdb keeps in-frame clones, though not all of them. Of roughly 120,000 clones in the sample, about 85% were seen once. The study's findings and limits: Possibly, clonal diversity was underestimated; donors were largely white British and included more females. Baseline serostatus was positive in only six AZD1222 recipients. CD4 TCRs linked to vaccination spanned spike, dominating at 160-218 and 743-854.

It was second doses at about 4 or about 12 weeks that were pooled. Details on this clone: Its target is unknown.

The CDR3 totals 14 residues. Germline CDR1 reads GTSNPN; CDR2 reads SVGIG (reference sequence). V was clipped by 4 bases and J by 5 bases, with 16 bases between them. The chain couples TRBV30 to TRBJ2-3; perhaps TRBD2 as D (5 bases). The receptor was derived from an adult who received the AZD1222 COVID-19 vaccine. Sequences were derived from peripheral blood, sampled 28 days after the second AZD1222 dose. Here the CDR3 reads CAWIRTGIRDTQYF. The CDR3 DNA reads TGTGCCTGGATTCGTACCGGGATACGAGATACGCAGTATTTT.